Below, 14 T cell receptor beta chains from the same sample are listed, as sequenced in a study of T cells in Graves' hyperthyroidism and ophthalmopathy. The CDR3 regions of TCR beta were amplified from RNA transcripts. Carried out on the TCR CDR3, a first-round RT-PCR used the HTBI primer set. MiXCR was run by TCRdb on the multiplex PCR reads, yielding one entry per CDR3 protein. The data hold about 840,000 distinct CDR3 sequences, with 35% to 45% observed a single time. The material sequenced was blood. The origin of the receptors is a man aged 18 to 30 with Graves' hyperthyroidism.

This clonotype has a handful of counts. CDR3 in amino acids: CASSFDRGDTGELFF. Written as DNA, the CDR3 is TGTGCCAGCAGCTTCGACAGGGGGGACACCGGGGAGCTGTTTTTT. The J gene is TRBJ2-2, the V gene TRBV5-6, with 9 bases lining up with TRBD1. The CDR3 is made up of 15 amino acids. Trimming at V came to 2 bases and at J to 3 bases, leaving 2 bases not matched to a gene. Germline V CDR1 and CDR2: SGHDT, YYEEEE.

Only one count was recorded for this clonotype. This may stem from a read error, because a much larger clone lies one nucleotide away. CDR3 DNA sequence: TGTGCCAGCAGCTCCCCGGGACAGTTTAATCAGCCCCAGCATTTT. Translation gives CASSSPGQFNQPQHF. V and J are TRBV7-6 and TRBJ1-5; 7 bases match TRBD1. Germline CDR1 SGHVS, CDR2 FNYEAQ. The CDR3 loop spans 15 amino acids. Losses at the gene ends were 4 bases for V and 4 bases for J; bases not matched to a gene: 7.

The chain joins TRBV10-3 to TRBJ2-7, with D uncertain. Trimming took off 11 bases at V and 2 bases at J, with 13 bases between the two ends. Germline V gene sequence: CDR1 ENHRY, CDR2 SYGVKD. CDR3 length: 12 residues. The CDR3 region is CARLNAAYEQYF. CDR3 in DNA: TGTGCCCGACTCAATGCCGCCTACGAGCAGTACTTC.

The sample holds a few counts of this clonotype. The chain joins TRBV4-2 to TRBJ1-1; the D is unclear. Between the trimmed V and J ends, which lost 5 bases and 3 bases, there was a span of 13 bases. Looked up from germline, CDR1 is LGHNA and CDR2 is YNFKEQ. This CDR3 region has 14 residues. The CDR3 nucleotides read TGTGCCAGCAGCTTGACCCTCGGGGACACTGAAGCTTTCTTT. It codes for CASSLTLGDTEAFF.

Notes on this clonotype: One base away lies a much larger clone, so this may be a sequencing read error. The rearrangement joins TRBV10-3 to TRBJ2-5; 9 bases match TRBD1. The CDR3 length is 16 residues. Looked up from germline, CDR1 is ENHRY and CDR2 is SYGVKD. The CDR3 DNA is TGTGCCATCAGCCCCATGGGGGACAGGGTAGGAGAGATCCAGTACTTC. It translates to CAISPMGDRVGEIQYF.

This clonotype was observed many times. The V gene is TRBV2, the J gene TRBJ1-3, with a weak D call TRBD1 (5 bases). This CDR3 has 16 residues. V shed 4 bases and J shed 0 bases, with 13 bases lying between them. CDR1 is SNHLY, CDR2 FYNNEI, per germline. This CDR3 reads CASSARDSYSGNTIYF. CDR3 coding DNA: TGTGCCAGCAGTGCCAGGGACTCCTACTCTGGAAACACCATATATTTT.

This chain connects TRBV5-4 to TRBJ2-7, with 9 bases lining up with TRBD2. CDR1 is SGHNT, CDR2 YYREEE, per germline (reference sequence). This CDR3 spans 12 amino acids. V lost 9 bases to trimming and J lost 4 bases; unmatched junction nucleotides: 5. The CDR3 sequence: CATAGGPYEQYF. DNA for the CDR3: TGTGCCACGGCGGGAGGGCCGTACGAGCAGTACTTC.

This clonotype was counted ten times or more. The chain carries TRBV29-1 and TRBJ1-1; no definite D call. The CDR3 is 13 amino acids. Germline V gene lookup returns CDR1 SQVTM and CDR2 ANQGSEA. V lost 7 bases and J 1 base, leaving 13 bases between the germline ends. The CDR3 here is CSALGKTNTEAFF. DNA of the CDR3: TGCAGCGCCTTGGGAAAAACGAACACTGAAGCTTTCTTT.

This clonotype was found many times. This sequence joins TRBV29-1 and TRBJ2-5, with a weak D call TRBD1 (6 bases). CDR3 length: 15 residues. Trimming shortened V by 5 bases and J by 9 bases, and 25 bases separated the two germline ends. CDR1 is SQVTM, CDR2 ANQGSEA, per germline. The CDR3 is CSVPQRDKGVGAQYF. DNA for the CDR3: TGCAGCGTTCCTCAACGAGACAAGGGGGTCGGGGCCCAGTACTTC.

As to this clonotype: A read error may produce the germline difference seen at one junction end. V gene TRBV5-1 combines with J gene TRBJ1-4, with a possible D match to TRBD1 (5 bases). In germline, CDR1 is SGHRS, CDR2 YFSETQ. The CDR3 contains 15 residues. CDR3 in DNA: TGCGCCAGCAACTTGGGGGACGGACCCAGAGGGAAACTGTTTTTT. Translation: CASNLGDGPRGKLFF.

Ten or more counts support this clonotype. The J gene is TRBJ2-6, the V gene TRBV10-2, with TRBD1 matching over 9 bases. V was pared by 6 bases and J by 0 bases, with 6 bases of the junction left unmatched. Germline CDR1 WSHSY, CDR2 SAAADI. The CDR3 has 17 residues. The CDR3 loop is CASSGTGPYSGANVLTF. In DNA, the CDR3 is TGCGCCAGCAGCGGGACAGGGCCTTACTCTGGGGCCAACGTCCTGACTTTC.

In its sample, this clonotype was seen a few times. The chain employs TRBV7-9 and TRBJ2-7, with D uncertain. With 5 bases removed from V and 0 bases from J, the gap between germline ends came to 11 bases. Looked up from germline, CDR1 is SEHNR and CDR2 is FQNEAQ (reference sequence). The length of the CDR3 is 14 residues. The CDR3 DNA follows: TGTGCCAGCAGCACCTCAGACAACTCCTACGAGCAGTACTTC. Encoded protein: CASSTSDNSYEQYF. Supplemented by reference TRBV7-9 and TRBJ2-7, the full variable domain reads DTGVSQNPRHKITKRGQNVTFRCDPISEHNRLYWYRQTLGQGPEFLTYFQNEAQLEKSRLLSDRFSAERPKGSFSTLEIQRTEQGDSAMYLCASSTSDNSYEQYFGPGTRLTVT.

The genes are TRBV20-1 and TRBJ2-6; the D is unclear. Germline CDR1 and CDR2: DFQATT and SNEGSKA (reference sequence). This CDR3 is 16 amino acids long. The V end lost 5 bases, the J end lost 0 bases, and 14 bases lay between the germline ends. In nucleotides, the CDR3 is TGCAGTGCTCCGAATGCTGCGAGCTCTGGGGCCAACGTCCTGACTTTC. This encodes CSAPNAASSGANVLTF.

Notes on this clonotype: A much larger clone is a single base away; this may be a read error. The V gene is TRBV20-1, the J gene TRBJ2-6; tentatively, D is TRBD2 (5 bases). Per the germline V gene, CDR1 is DFQATT and CDR2 is SNEGSKA (reference sequence). This CDR3 is built from 15 residues. The CDR3 sequence is CSTRDDGEGANVLTF. The CDR3, as DNA: TGCAGTACTAGAGATGATGGCGAGGGGGCCAACGTCCTGACTTTC.